These 19 T cell receptor beta chains originate from one sample sequenced in a study of T-cell memory formation after mild COVID-19. TCRdb re-called the 5' RACE reads with MiXCR, one entry per CDR3 protein. The sample lists about 100,000 distinct CDR3 sequences, around 10% seen once, with approximately 40% in the top ten. The specimen sequenced was PBMCs or a T cell subset sorted from them (not recorded which). Receptors were obtained from a man between 18 and 35 years old who had mild COVID-19 (a few samples of this study predate the infection). Cell type and time point are not known.

This clonotype was recorded at least ten times. The V call is TRBV19, the J call TRBJ1-5, with D unresolved. This CDR3 spans 14 amino acids. The V end lost 7 bases, the J end lost 3 bases, and 13 bases lay between the germline ends. Germline V gives CDR1 LNHDA, CDR2 SQIVND (reference sequence). CDR3 amino acids: CASNPPAPNQPQHF. The CDR3 nucleotides read TGTGCCAGTAACCCTCCAGCGCCCAATCAGCCCCAGCATTTT. The entire variable domain, with the rest obtained from reference TRBV19 and TRBJ1-5, is as follows: DGGITQSPKYLFRKEGQNVTLSCEQNLNHDAMYWYRQDPGQGLRLIYYSQIVNDFQKGDIAEGYSVSREKKESFPLTVTSAQKNPTAFYLCASNPPAPNQPQHFGDGTRLSIL.

The CDR3, as DNA: TGCGCCAGCAGCCCCCTCGACAGCTCCTATAATTCACCCCTCCACTTT. It codes for CASSPLDSSYNSPLHF. The chain has TRBV5-1 and TRBJ1-6; maybe TRBD1 (5 bases). Germline CDR1 is SGHRS and CDR2 is YFSETQ. Trimming pared 4 bases from V and 0 bases from J, leaving 11 bases between. This CDR3 has 16 amino acids.

This clonotype came up a few times. The chain couples TRBV7-9 to TRBJ1-1; D unclear. V was pared by 6 bases and J by 9 bases, with 14 bases between. This CDR3 spans 12 amino acids. Germline V gives CDR1 SEHNR, CDR2 FQNEAQ (reference sequence). DNA of the CDR3: TGTGCCAGCAGAAAGGAAAACCTGAAAGCTTTCTTT. The encoded protein is CASRKENLKAFF.

Remarks on this clonotype: The CDR3 does not close with the conserved phenylalanine or tryptophan, likely indicating a read error. This rearrangement joins TRBV20-1 to TRBJ2-1, with TRBD1 matching 7 bases. The germline gives CDR1 DFQATT, CDR2 SNEGSKA (reference sequence). The V segment lost 0 bases and the J segment 7 bases; nucleotides outside the gene matches: 9. This CDR3 has 15 residues. The CDR3 sequence is CSARDRGGFGNEQFL. CDR3 DNA: TGCAGTGCTAGAGATCGAGGGGGCTTCGGGAATGAGCAGTTCTTA.

The V call is TRBV6-1, the J call TRBJ1-5, with D uncertain. CDR1 and CDR2 from the germline V gene are MNHNS and SASEGT. Trimming pared 5 bases from V and 8 bases from J, leaving 7 bases between. This CDR3 contains 11 residues. CDR3 DNA: TGTGCCAGCAGTTACCAGGAGCCCCAGCATTTT. It yields the protein CASSYQEPQHF.

This clonotype showed up just a few times. The chain combines TRBV29-1 with TRBJ2-5; D might be TRBD1 (5 bases). The germline gives CDR1 SQVTM, CDR2 ANQGSEA. Trimming removed 2 bases from V and 1 base from J, with 8 bases in between. CDR3 size: 13 residues. The CDR3 sequence: CSVELGVQETQYF. The CDR3 coding sequence is TGCAGCGTTGAATTAGGGGTCCAAGAGACCCAGTACTTC.

The sample holds a few counts of this clonotype. The chain couples TRBV7-9 to TRBJ2-3; maybe TRBD2 (6 bases). CDR1 and CDR2 from the germline V gene are SEHNR and FQNEAQ (reference sequence). V dropped 0 bases and J dropped 4 bases, with 11 bases sitting between them. This CDR3 contains 15 residues. In DNA, the CDR3 is TGTGCCAGCAGCTTAGCCGCGGGGTCGGCAGATACGCAGTATTTT. Amino acids: CASSLAAGSADTQYF.

The V and J genes are TRBV27 and TRBJ1-2, with unresolved D. V was shortened by 3 bases and J by 6 bases, with 11 bases between the two germline ends. Germline CDR1 is MNHEY and CDR2 is SMNVEV (reference sequence). CDR3 length: 13 residues. CDR3: CASSLGQHNGYTF. The CDR3 DNA sequence: TGTGCCAGCAGTTTGGGCCAGCATAATGGCTACACCTTC.

This clonotype was recorded at least ten times. The chain couples TRBV14 to TRBJ2-3; 10 bases match TRBD2. CDR3 size: 17 residues. V shed 2 bases, J shed 1 base, and the junction held 6 bases outside the gene matches. Germline lookup yields CDR1 SGHDN and CDR2 FVKESK. The CDR3 is CASSQSTGTSGTDTQYF. The CDR3 region has the DNA TGTGCCAGCAGCCAATCCACCGGGACTAGCGGCACAGATACGCAGTATTTT.

The chain carries TRBV20-1 and TRBJ2-3, with a weak D call TRBD2 (6 bases). The CDR3 spans 16 residues. V was pared by 0 bases and J by 2 bases, with 15 bases between. Germline V lookup: CDR1 DFQATT, CDR2 SNEGSKA (reference sequence). The CDR3 nucleotides read TGCAGTGCTAGAGATGGGGGGTTCACCCTCACAGATACGCAGTATTTT. This sequence encodes CSARDGGFTLTDTQYF.

The DNA for the CDR3 is TGCGCCAGCACCTGGCGGGGTACCGGGGAGCTGTTTTTT. This translates into CASTWRGTGELFF. The chain is built from TRBV5-1 and TRBJ2-2, with D maybe TRBD2 (6 bases). Between the trimmed V and J ends, which lost 6 bases and 5 bases, there was a span of 11 bases. CDR1 and CDR2 (germline): SGHRS, YFSETQ. This CDR3 region has 13 residues. The entire variable domain, with the rest obtained from reference TRBV5-1 and TRBJ2-2, is as follows: KAGVTQTPRYLIKTRGQQVTLSCSPISGHRSVSWYQQTPGQGLQFLFEYFSETQRNKGNFPGRFSGRQFSNSRSEMNVSTLELGDSALYLCASTWRGTGELFFGEGSRLTVL.

In its sample, this clonotype was seen a few times. The genes are TRBV12-3 or TRBV12-4 and TRBJ2-7; 9 bases agree with TRBD2. V lost 4 bases, J lost 4 bases, and 17 bases stayed unmatched. CDR3 size: 18 residues. CDR3 sequence (DNA): TGTGCCAGCAGTTCAACCGGGACTAGCTCCGCCCGGGGGTACGAGCAGTACTTC. This codes for CASSSTGTSSARGYEQYF.

This clonotype was counted a few times. CDR3 residues: CASSGEGGRSYEQYF. In nucleotides, the CDR3 is TGTGCCAGCAGCGGGGAAGGAGGGCGCTCCTACGAGCAGTACTTC. This chain connects TRBV5-6 to TRBJ2-7; D may be TRBD2 (6 bases). CDR1 and CDR2 (germline): SGHDT, YYEEEE. Deletions cut 4 bases from V and 0 bases from J, with 14 bases between. CDR3 length equals 15 residues. Drawing the rest from reference TRBV5-6 and TRBJ2-7, the complete variable domain is DAGVTQSPTHLIKTRGQQVTLRCSPKSGHDTVSWYQQALGQGPQFIFQYYEEEERQRGNFPDRFSGHQFPNYSSELNVNALLLGDSALYLCASSGEGGRSYEQYFGPGTRLTVT.

The CDR3 sequence is CASSFSGGAFRGQPQHF. In DNA form, the CDR3 reads TGTGCCAGCAGTTTTTCAGGGGGCGCGTTCCGGGGGCAGCCCCAGCATTTT. This sequence joins TRBV27 and TRBJ1-5, with TRBD1 identical over 8 bases. The junction had 14 bases not matched to a gene; V was cut back by 3 bases and J by 7 bases. The CDR3 totals 17 residues. CDR1 and CDR2 (germline): MNHEY, SMNVEV (reference sequence).

As concerns this clonotype: A read error may produce the germline difference seen at one junction end. The J gene is TRBJ2-7, the V gene TRBV9, with 7 bases that match TRBD1. The CDR3 totals 12 residues. CDR1 and CDR2 from the germline V gene are SGDLS and YYNGEE. CDR3 bases: TGTGCCAGCAGCGGACAGGGTCCCGAGAAGTACTTC. This encodes CASSGQGPEKYF.

The V call is TRBV28, the J call TRBJ2-1, with 10 bases that match TRBD1. Trimming took 5 bases from V and 6 from J; bases not matched to a gene: 7. This CDR3 is built from 15 residues. CDR1 and CDR2 (germline): MDHEN, SYDVKM. The CDR3 spells CASSPGTGDANEQFF. CDR3 coding DNA: TGTGCCAGCAGTCCCGGGACAGGGGACGCCAATGAGCAGTTCTTC.

This clonotype was seen only a few times. The CDR3 spells CASSQGITGTSRETQYF. CDR3 in DNA: TGCGCCAGCAGCCAAGGGATCACCGGGACTAGCAGGGAGACCCAGTACTTC. This sequence joins TRBV4-3 and TRBJ2-5; 9 bases line up with TRBD2. Germline V gene lookup returns CDR1 LGHNA and CDR2 YSLEER. The CDR3 runs to 17 residues. V trimming: 1 base; J trimming: 5 bases; junction bases outside the gene matches: 11.

The table lists this clonotype with many counts. The V gene is TRBV27, the J gene TRBJ2-4; D is possibly TRBD1 (7 bases). The CDR3 is 13 amino acids. Germline loops: CDR1 MNHEY, CDR2 SMNVEV (reference sequence). Deletions cut 4 bases from V and 5 bases from J, with 9 bases between. CDR3 nucleotide sequence: TGTGCCAGCAGTTCCAGGGGGGAAAACATTCAGTACTTC. It encodes CASSSRGENIQYF.

In this sample, this clonotype turned up a few times. This sequence joins TRBV4-3 and TRBJ2-7; D possibly uses TRBD1 or TRBD2 (5 bases each). CDR3 length: 15 residues. Germline V CDR1 and CDR2: LGHNA, YSLEER. Trimming removed 0 bases at V and 2 bases at J, with 11 bases between. Here the CDR3 DNA reads TGCGCCAGCAGCCAAGATAGCCAGGGAGCCTACGAGCAGTACTTC. This codes for CASSQDSQGAYEQYF.